One and the same sample provided the 17 T cell receptor beta chains below, sequenced in a study of spatial heterogeneity in lung cancer. Study-wide findings and caveats: It was found that expanded intratumoral alpha and beta TCR counts tracked tumor mutation counts.

Time point denoted: sample taken at primary tumor resection. No cognate antigen is known for these TCRs. TCRdb reprocessed the 5' RACE reads via MiXCR and lists one record per CDR3 protein. The sample consists of 5,500 to 8,500 distinct CDR3 sequences, around 3.1% of them appearing once. The starting material was lung tumor tissue, obtained at surgery. Receptors originate from a male donor with early-stage non-small cell lung cancer.

At least ten counts were recorded for this clonotype. This chain uses TRBV5-1 with TRBJ1-5; TRBD1 matches at 8 bases. Germline CDR1 is SGHRS and CDR2 is YFSETQ. V gave up 0 bases and J gave up 7 bases; unmatched junction bases: 6. The CDR3 extends over 15 amino acids. CDR3 coding DNA: TGCGCCAGCAGCTTGGGGACAGGGATTGAGCAGCCCCAGCATTTT. Translation: CASSLGTGIEQPQHF.

This clonotype is labeled as medium-sized. The rearrangement joins TRBV20-1 to TRBJ2-2, with 7 positions matching TRBD1. This CDR3 is 15 amino acids long. V trimming: 1 base; J trimming: 7 bases; junction bases outside the gene matches: 9. Germline CDR1 reads DFQATT; CDR2 reads SNEGSKA (reference sequence). The CDR3 protein is CSARAAQGTGGELFF. CDR3 DNA sequence: TGCAGTGCTAGAGCCGCACAGGGGACGGGCGGGGAGCTGTTTTTT.

This clonotype appeared a few times. J is TRBJ1-1 and V is TRBV6-5; D gene unclear. There are 15 residues in the CDR3. CDR1 and CDR2 (germline): MNHEY, SVGAGI. V shed 2 bases and J shed 1 base, with 11 bases lying between them. CDR3 amino acids: CASSYLSKRNTEAFF. The CDR3 coding sequence is TGTGCCAGCAGTTACCTCTCGAAGAGGAACACTGAAGCTTTCTTT.

Many counts were recorded for this clonotype. The J gene is TRBJ1-1, the V gene TRBV10-3; 8 nucleotides align to TRBD1. The V and J ends lost 10 bases and 5 bases, in that order; junction bases with no gene match: 15. CDR3 length: 15 residues. Germline V lookup: CDR1 ENHRY, CDR2 SYGVKD. The CDR3 is CATQGQGAEKTEAFF. The CDR3 nucleotides are TGTGCCACCCAGGGGCAGGGGGCTGAGAAGACTGAAGCTTTCTTT.

This clonotype appeared many times. This chain uses TRBV4-2 with TRBJ2-3, with TRBD2 identical over 7 bases. Germline V gene sequence: CDR1 LGHNA, CDR2 YNFKEQ. Trimming took 5 bases from V and 2 from J; bases not matched to a gene: 10. CDR3 length: 16 amino acids. CDR3 nucleotide sequence: TGTGCCAGCAGCGGAGGGAGCGGGGACCCCACAGATACGCAGTATTTT. As protein: CASSGGSGDPTDTQYF.

At least ten counts were recorded for this clonotype. V and J are TRBV19 and TRBJ2-2, with D tentatively TRBD1 (6 bases). Trimming took off 1 base at V and 2 bases at J, with 11 bases between the two ends. The CDR3 has 16 residues. Per germline, CDR1 LNHDA and CDR2 SQIVND (reference sequence). In DNA, the CDR3 is TGTGCCAGTAGTATAGCCGGCAGGGGCAACACCGGGGAGCTGTTTTTT. It translates to CASSIAGRGNTGELFF.

This clonotype is medium-sized. This chain joins TRBV27 and TRBJ2-7, with 9 bases matching TRBD2. The length of the CDR3 is 16 residues. With V trimmed by 0 bases and J by 4 bases, 7 bases remained unmatched. Germline V gene lookup returns CDR1 MNHEY and CDR2 SMNVEV (reference sequence). CDR3 protein: CASSLSTSGTFYEQYF. CDR3 DNA sequence: TGTGCCAGCAGTTTATCGACTAGCGGAACCTTTTACGAGCAGTACTTC.

Sample share makes this clonotype medium-sized. This chain links TRBV10-3 with TRBJ1-1; 9 bases line up with TRBD1. Germline lookup yields CDR1 ENHRY and CDR2 SYGVKD. The CDR3 covers 14 residues. Trimming took 11 bases from V and 6 from J; bases not matched to a gene: 13. CDR3 nucleotide sequence: TGTGCCTCCGTCCTTGGGACAGGGTACGCTGAAGCTTTCTTT. This translates into CASVLGTGYAEAFF.

This clonotype was seen more than once but under ten times. J is TRBJ2-4 and V is TRBV27; no firm D call. The germline V and J ends were trimmed by 4 bases and 0 bases, with 16 bases remaining between them. Germline V CDR1 and CDR2: MNHEY, SMNVEV (reference sequence). The CDR3 has 17 amino acids. The CDR3 DNA sequence: TGTGCCAGCAGTTCCTACCCACCGGCGTTAGCCAAAAACATTCAGTACTTC. Its translation is CASSSYPPALAKNIQYF.

There are many counts of this clonotype. The CDR3: CASSFGGTEAFF. In nucleotides, the CDR3 is TGTGCCAGCAGTTTTGGTGGAACTGAAGCTTTCTTT. The chain employs TRBV12-3 or TRBV12-4 and TRBJ1-1; D is ambiguous. Trimming left V 3 bases short and J 5 bases short, with 7 bases between. There are 12 residues in the CDR3.

This clonotype was counted many times. This sequence joins TRBV29-1 and TRBJ2-5, with 7 nucleotides matching TRBD1. V lost 6 bases to trimming and J lost 5 bases; unmatched junction nucleotides: 9. Germline V lookup: CDR1 SQVTM, CDR2 ANQGSEA. The CDR3 has 13 amino acids. CDR3 coding DNA: TGCAGCGTCGTCACAGGGGCTGGCGAGACCCAGTACTTC. Translated: CSVVTGAGETQYF.

This clonotype appeared many times. The rearrangement joins TRBV5-1 to TRBJ2-1; D remains ambiguous. Germline V gene lookup returns CDR1 SGHRS and CDR2 YFSETQ. The length of the CDR3 is 13 residues. V was clipped by 0 bases and J by 8 bases, with 9 bases between them. CDR3 protein: CASSLVTADEQFF. The CDR3 coding sequence is TGCGCCAGCAGCTTGGTTACGGCGGATGAGCAGTTCTTC.

A few counts support this clonotype. CDR3 loop: CASSRGRASGANVLTF. DNA of the CDR3: TGTGCCAGCAGCCGGGGACGGGCCTCTGGGGCCAACGTCCTGACTTTC. The J gene is TRBJ2-6, the V gene TRBV7-3, with D perhaps assigned TRBD1 or TRBD2 (5 bases each). Trimming pared 5 bases from V and 0 bases from J, leaving 11 bases between. The germline gives CDR1 SGHTA, CDR2 FQGTGA. This CDR3 is 16 amino acids long.

There are many counts of this clonotype. This chain joins TRBV19 and TRBJ1-1, with D maybe TRBD1 (6 bases). The germline V gene has CDR1 LNHDA and CDR2 SQIVND (reference sequence). Trimming removed 5 bases at V and 4 bases at J, with 17 bases between. CDR3 size: 15 residues. CDR3 nucleotide sequence: TGTGCCAGTAGTTCCCATGGGGGCAGCGGCACTGAAGCTTTCTTT. It yields the protein CASSSHGGSGTEAFF.

In its sample, this clonotype was seen a few times. The rearrangement links TRBV7-3 to TRBJ2-1; the match to TRBD2 covers 10 bases. This CDR3 comprises 15 residues. Looked up from germline, CDR1 is SGHTA and CDR2 is FQGTGA. V trimming: 2 bases; J trimming: 7 bases; junction bases outside the gene matches: 5. The CDR3 protein is CASSLLAGEGNEQFF. In nucleotides, the CDR3 is TGTGCCAGCAGCTTACTAGCGGGAGAAGGGAATGAGCAGTTCTTC.

This clonotype is termed medium-sized. The V and J genes are TRBV5-6 and TRBJ1-2; D gene ambiguous. CDR3 length: 13 residues. Trimming cost V 5 bases and J 4 bases, with 12 bases left between them. Germline V CDR1 and CDR2: SGHDT, YYEEEE. The CDR3 protein is CASSPDGVYGYTF. The DNA for the CDR3 is TGTGCCAGCAGTCCAGACGGCGTCTATGGCTACACCTTC.

This clonotype ranks as medium-sized. Here the CDR3 DNA reads TGTGCCAGCAGCCAAGTTGGGACCCCAAACGGCTACGAGCAGTACTTC. Its protein is CASSQVGTPNGYEQYF. This rearrangement joins TRBV3-1 to TRBJ2-7, with D possibly called TRBD1 or TRBD2 (5 bases each). Germline values: CDR1 LGHDT, CDR2 YNNKEL (reference sequence). There are 16 residues in the CDR3. The V end lost 1 base, the J end lost 3 bases, and 16 bases lay between the germline ends.